A single sample is the source of the 17 T cell receptor beta chains below, sequenced in a study of control samples from healthy donors and cancer patients. The method was immunoSEQ multiplex PCR; TCRdb's version includes in-frame clones alone and lacks a portion of them. Among about 100,000 clones listed, around four fifths were seen once. What was sequenced was blood. Receptors originate from a man between 25 and 39 years old in good health.

The chain's CDR3 is CASSLSPVLRGDTQYF. CDR3 DNA: TGTGCCAGCAGTTTATCGCCGGTCTTACGGGGAGATACGCAGTATTTT. The J gene is TRBJ2-3, the V gene TRBV27; D possibly corresponds to TRBD2 (5 bases). The germline V and J ends were trimmed by 0 bases and 5 bases, with 15 bases remaining between them. Germline CDR1 is MNHEY and CDR2 is SMNVEV (reference sequence). The CDR3 contains 16 residues.

The V and J genes are TRBV14 and TRBJ1-1; D possibly corresponds to TRBD1 (5 bases). In germline, CDR1 is SGHDN, CDR2 FVKESK. V dropped 4 bases and J dropped 3 bases, with 15 bases sitting between them. CDR3 length equals 15 residues. CDR3: CASSPPGGTHTEAFF. In nucleotides, the CDR3 is TGTGCCAGCAGCCCTCCTGGGGGGACGCACACTGAAGCTTTCTTT.

This clone was picked up one time. One end of the junction fails to match germline, which may point to a read error. The chain links TRBV19 to TRBJ2-7; D call uncertain. CDR1 is LNHDA and CDR2 is SQIVND in the germline V gene (reference sequence). The CDR3 has 20 residues. In nucleotides, the CDR3 is TGTGCCAGCCCTCTTTGTCGGCTGGGCTTTAATAAGTCGAGCTCCTACGAGCGGTACTTC. Translation gives CASPLCRLGFNKSSSYERYF. The full variable domain, in which reference TRBV19 and TRBJ2-7 provide the parts outside the CDR3, is DGGITQSPKYLFRKEGQNVTLSCEQNLNHDAMYWYRQDPGQGLRLIYYSQIVNDFQKGDIAEGYSVSREKKESFPLTVTSAQKNPTAFYLCASPLCRLGFNKSSSYERYFGPGTRLTVT.

This clone was seen only a few times. J is TRBJ1-1 and V is TRBV2; D gene unclear. Germline CDR1 and CDR2: SNHLY and FYNNEI. CDR3 length: 14 residues. Trimming removed 6 bases at V and 5 bases at J, with 16 bases between. The CDR3 DNA reads as TGTGCCAGCAGGGGAGACGGGGAAGAAACTGAAGCTTTCTTT. As protein: CASRGDGEETEAFF.

The rearrangement joins TRBV19 to TRBJ2-4, with D possibly being TRBD1 or TRBD2 (5 bases each). Trimming took off 5 bases at V and 4 bases at J, with 12 bases between the two ends. The CDR3 contains 14 residues. The germline gives CDR1 LNHDA, CDR2 SQIVND (reference sequence). The chain's CDR3 is CASSSGTEKNIQYF. DNA of the CDR3: TGTGCCAGTAGTTCCGGGACGGAAAAAAACATTCAGTACTTC.

This clone was detected a few times. V is TRBV11-3 and J is TRBJ2-3; tentatively, D is TRBD1 or TRBD2 (6 bases each). Germline lookup yields CDR1 SGHNT and CDR2 YENEEA. With 5 bases removed from V and 6 bases from J, the gap between germline ends came to 12 bases. CDR3 length: 13 amino acids. The DNA for the CDR3 is TGTGCCAGCAGCACCTGGGGGGCGGATACGCAGTATTTT. Protein sequence: CASSTWGADTQYF.

The V call is TRBV5-1, the J call TRBJ2-3; D gene uncertain. The V and J ends lost 7 bases and 1 base respectively, with 7 bases between them. CDR1 and CDR2 from the germline V gene are SGHRS and YFSETQ. CDR3 length equals 12 residues. CDR3 loop: CASGRRTDTQYF. The DNA of the CDR3 is TGCGCCAGCGGACGTCGCACAGATACGCAGTATTTT.

This chain uses TRBV7-6 with TRBJ2-7, with 12 nucleotides matching TRBD1. Germline values: CDR1 SGHVS, CDR2 FNYEAQ. CDR3 length: 15 amino acids. The V and J ends lost 5 bases and 5 bases, in that order; junction bases with no gene match: 7. Here the CDR3 reads CASSLGTGGIHEQYF. Written as DNA, the CDR3 is TGTGCCAGCAGCCTAGGGACAGGGGGCATTCACGAGCAGTACTTC. The variable domain in full, with the rest retrieved from reference TRBV7-6 and TRBJ2-7, is GAGVSQSPRYKVTKRGQDVALRCDPISGHVSLYWYRQALGQGPEFLTYFNYEAQQDKSGLPNDRFSAERPEGSISTLTIQRTEQRDSAMYRCASSLGTGGIHEQYFGPGTRLTVT.

This clone was observed a handful of times. V is TRBV21-1 and J is TRBJ1-4. TRBV21-1 is a recognized pseudogene. The CDR3 has 12 residues. Here the CDR3 reads CASSGTREKLFF. CDR3 DNA sequence: TGTGCCAGTTCCGGGACGAGGGAAAAACTGTTTTTT.

This chain joins TRBV6-1 and TRBJ1-1; D may be TRBD1 (5 bases). Germline assignment: CDR1 MNHNS and CDR2 SASEGT. This CDR3 region has 14 residues. V lost 3 bases to trimming and J lost 4 bases, with 12 bases between them. In DNA form, the CDR3 reads TGTGCCAGCAGTGAGACCGGGGGTAGCACTGAAGCTTTCTTT. Residues: CASSETGGSTEAFF.

This clone was seen once. The V and J genes are TRBV3-1 (or the pseudogene TRBV3-2) and TRBJ1-2; D remains ambiguous. Per the germline V gene, CDR1 is LGHDT and CDR2 is YNNKEL (reference sequence). V lost 4 bases and J lost 4, with 10 bases in between. CDR3 length: 13 residues. The CDR3 nucleotides are TGTGCCAGCAGCCTCCGGGAGGGCTATGGCTACACCTTC. It yields the protein CASSLREGYGYTF.

The J gene is TRBJ2-2, the V gene TRBV7-9; 7 bases agree with TRBD2. Germline CDR1 SEHNR, CDR2 FQNEAQ (reference sequence). The CDR3 covers 13 residues. J lost 7 bases, V lost 3 bases, and 2 bases had no gene match. The CDR3: CASSFGGGGELFF. CDR3 nucleotide sequence: TGTGCCAGCAGCTTCGGCGGGGGCGGGGAGCTGTTTTTT.

The chain carries TRBV12-5 and TRBJ2-1; D may match TRBD1 or TRBD2 (5 bases each). V lost 3 bases and J 5 bases, leaving 17 bases between the germline ends. This CDR3 spans 16 amino acids. Germline V gene data show CDR1 as LGHNT and CDR2 as FRNRAP. The CDR3 DNA follows: TGTGCTAGTGGTTTCCACCTTGGGACGAAAAACAATGAGCAGTTCTTC. Encoded protein: CASGFHLGTKNNEQFF. The variable domain in full, completed from reference TRBV12-5 and TRBJ2-1, reads DARVTQTPRHKVTEMGQEVTMRCQPILGHNTVFWYRQTMMQGLELLAYFRNRAPLDDSGMPKDRFSAEMPDATLATLKIQPSEPRDSAVYFCASGFHLGTKNNEQFFGPGTRLTVL.

This sequence joins TRBV19 and TRBJ2-7; the D call may be TRBD1 or TRBD2 (5 bases each). The germline gives CDR1 LNHDA, CDR2 SQIVND (reference sequence). V dropped 5 bases and J dropped 6 bases, with 14 bases sitting between them. The CDR3 has 13 residues. CDR3 bases: TGTGCCAGTAGTCTTCGGACGAGGGGCGAGCAGTACTTC. Its translation is CASSLRTRGEQYF.

This sequence joins TRBV7-9 and TRBJ2-2, with D possibly being TRBD1 (6 bases). CDR3 size: 14 residues. The ends were cut back, 5 bases at V and 6 bases at J, with 13 bases in the middle. Germline CDR1 SEHNR, CDR2 FQNEAQ (reference sequence). In nucleotides, the CDR3 is TGTGCCAGCAGCGCCCAGGGGTTGCCCGGGGAGCTGTTTTTT. Translated: CASSAQGLPGELFF.

The rearrangement joins TRBV7-9 to TRBJ1-3; D is unclear. This CDR3 has 12 residues. V lost 5 bases and J 5 bases, leaving 7 bases between the germline ends. Looked up from germline, CDR1 is SEHNR and CDR2 is FQNEAQ (reference sequence). As DNA, the CDR3 is TGTGCCAGCAGCACCCCGCGAAACACCATATATTTT. Its protein product is CASSTPRNTIYF.

The chain recombines TRBV28 with TRBJ1-2; D gene uncertain. This CDR3 has 12 residues. CDR1 and CDR2 from the germline V gene are MDHEN and SYDVKM. V shed 8 bases and J shed 8 bases, with 15 bases lying between them. This CDR3 is CASRVSGGGYTF. In nucleotides, the CDR3 is TGTGCCAGCCGGGTCAGCGGTGGCGGCTACACCTTC.